A selection of T cell receptor beta chains follows, all from one sample in a study of blood T cell repertoires in COVID-19. Sequenced by immunoSEQ multiplex PCR; TCRdb stores in-frame clones only, minus some. The table has 370,000 or so clones, approximately 87% seen once. Sample: PBMCs or T cells enriched from blood (not recorded which). All receptors derive from a man aged 25 to 40 who had recovered from COVID-19. CDR3s include the opening cysteine and the closing phenylalanine or tryptophan. The D gene is left open where the match is weak. Clone size is given for some rows only: seen once, a few or many times, or a class if the clone is expanded.

TRBJ2-3,NA,NA,TRBV21-1,TGTGCCAGCAGGTCGGGAGAGAGAGCGGGGGGCCAAGATACGCAGTATTTT,CASRSGERAGGQDTQYF
TRBJ2-3,NA,TRBD2,TRBV5-4,TGTGCCAGCAGCCTGGCTAGCGGGGGCAGGGCAGATACGCAGTATTTT,CASSLASGGRADTQYF
TRBJ1-2,NA,NA,TRBV4-3,TGCGCCAGCAGCCCCCTGGGGGGAATCTATGGCTACACCTTC,CASSPLGGIYGYTF
TRBJ1-3,NA,NA,TRBV6-5,TGTGCCAGCAGCCCAACCAGGGGAAACACCATATATTTT,CASSPTRGNTIYF
TRBJ1-1,NA,TRBD1,TRBV10-2,TGCGCCAGCACCCGGACAGGGTTAGACACTGAAGCTTTCTTT,CASTRTGLDTEAFF
TRBJ2-3,once,NA,TRBV9,TGTGCCAGCAGCTACCGCGGGTTCGGCTACACAGATACGCAGTATTTT,CASSYRGFGYTDTQYF
TRBJ2-3,NA,NA,TRBV5-1,TGCGCCAGCAGCCCACTAAACCTCGGGCGGGTGACAGATACGCAGTATTTT,CASSPLNLGRVTDTQYF
TRBJ1-1,NA,NA,TRBV19,TGTGCCAGCCAGAGGGCACCGAACACTGAAGCTTTCTTT,CASQRAPNTEAFF
TRBJ2-1,few,NA,TRBV3-1/TRBV3-2,TGTGCCAGCAGCCAAGATTCAACTTCGAATGAGCAGTTCTTC,CASSQDSTSNEQFF
TRBJ2-3,NA,TRBD2,TRBV30,TGTGCCTTAAGCGGGGGAAACACAGATACGCAGTATTTT,CALSGGNTDTQYF
TRBJ2-7,NA,TRBD2,TRBV27,TGTGCCAGCAGTTTCCAACTGACTAGCGGGCTTTACGAGCAGTACTTC,CASSFQLTSGLYEQYF
TRBJ1-1,NA,TRBD1,TRBV19,TGTGCCAGTAGCACGCGGGGACAGGGGTCTGAAGCTTTCTTT,CASSTRGQGSEAFF
TRBJ2-5,NA,NA,TRBV4-1,TGCGCCAGCAGCCACCCGGGGAGTGAGACCCAGTACTTC,CASSHPGSETQYF
TRBJ1-3,NA,NA,TRBV2,TGTGCCAGCAGGGACAACGGAAACACCATATATTTT,CASRDNGNTIYF
TRBJ2-3,NA,TRBD2,TRBV2,TGTGCCAGCAGTGAGCGTGTTAGCGGGGGCACAGATACGCAGTATTTT,CASSERVSGGTDTQYF
TRBJ1-3,NA,NA,TRBV7-8,TGTGCCAGCAGCTTAGCAACAGACCCTCATGGAAACACCATATATTTT,CASSLATDPHGNTIYF
TRBJ2-2,NA,NA,TRBV7-2,TGTGCCAGCAGCCCACCGGGAACAGGGTTTGTGGAGCTGTTTTTT,CASSPPGTGFVELFF
TRBJ2-4,NA,TRBD1,TRBV23-1,TGCGCAAACCAATTCGACAGGGGGCAAGAAAACATTCAGTACTTC,CANQFDRGQENIQYF
TRBJ2-3,NA,NA,TRBV4-3,TGCGCCAGCAGCCGATACAGGGCAGATACGCAGTATTTT,CASSRYRADTQYF
TRBJ1-2,NA,NA,TRBV7-9,TGTGCCAGCAGCTTAGGGGGAGGGGAGTCCTATGGCTACACCTTC,CASSLGGGESYGYTF
TRBJ1-4,NA,NA,TRBV9,TGTGCCAGCAGCGAGAGTTGGGGAGGAGGGAATGAAAAACTGTTTTTT,CASSESWGGGNEKLFF
TRBJ2-5,NA,NA,TRBV6-2/TRBV6-3,TGTGCCAGCAGTTACTCGAATGCACGGGGGGCCCCAAGTGCCCAGTACTTC,CASSYSNARGAPSAQYF
TRBJ1-4,NA,TRBD1,TRBV5-1,TGCGCCAGCAGTCTCCAGGGGGCGGCTAATGAAAAACTGTTTTTT,CASSLQGAANEKLFF
TRBJ2-7,NA,NA,TRBV12-5,TGTGCTAGTGGTTTGGGGGCAGGCCATTCCTACGAGCAGTACTTC,CASGLGAGHSYEQYF
TRBJ2-5,NA,NA,TRBV7-9,TGTGCCAGCAGCTTAAATGGGGGGTCAGAGACCCAGTACTTC,CASSLNGGSETQYF
TRBJ1-5,NA,NA,TRBV6-5,TGTGCCAGCAGTCGACAGCACAATCAGCCCCAGCATTTT,CASSRQHNQPQHF
TRBJ1-5,NA,NA,TRBV7-9,TGTGCCAGCAGTTATACAGGGCCGGGGCAGCCCCAGCATTTT,CASSYTGPGQPQHF
TRBJ1-5,NA,TRBD1,TRBV6-5,TGTGCCAGCAGAGACAGGGACAATCAGCCCCAGCATTTT,CASRDRDNQPQHF
TRBJ1-5,NA,NA,TRBV28,TGTGCCAGCAGTTTAGCCGTCAGGCATCAGCCCCAGCATTTT,CASSLAVRHQPQHF
TRBJ2-7,many,TRBD2,TRBV18,TGTGCCAGCTCACCACAAGGGAGGGTGGACGAGCAGTACTTC,CASSPQGRVDEQYF
TRBJ1-2,NA,NA,TRBV30,TGTGCCTGGAGTGTTTGGCCAGCGCAACACTATGGCTACACCTTC,CAWSVWPAQHYGYTF
TRBJ1-6,NA,NA,TRBV13,TGTGCCAGCAGCTTAGGCCGACAGGTTTTGGATTCACCCCTCCACTTT,CASSLGRQVLDSPLHF
TRBJ1-2,NA,TRBD1,TRBV7-9,TGTGCCAGCAGTCCCGGGACAGGGGCGGCTGGCTACACCTTC,CASSPGTGAAGYTF
TRBJ1-2,NA,TRBD1,TRBV18,TGTGCCAGCTCTTCACCGACAGGGGGAGGCTACACCTTC,CASSSPTGGGYTF
TRBJ2-3,NA,TRBD2,TRBV9,TGTGCCAGCAGCCTAACTAGCGGGAAGACAGATACGCAGTATTTT,CASSLTSGKTDTQYF
TRBJ2-5,NA,NA,TRBV25-1,TGTGCCAGCAGTGGGACAGTTCAAGAGACCCAGTACTTC,CASSGTVQETQYF
TRBJ2-3,NA,TRBD2,TRBV3-1/TRBV3-2,TGTGCCAGCAGCCAAGAGTTAAGCGGGGCAGATACGCAGTATTTT,CASSQELSGADTQYF
TRBJ2-2,NA,NA,TRBV10-3,TGTGCCATCAGTGAGAGGGGCCTGGGGACCGGGGAGCTGTTTTTT,CAISERGLGTGELFF
TRBJ1-5,NA,NA,TRBV19,TGTGCCAGTAGTATAGGCGGGATGTTCGGGCAGCCCCAGCATTTT,CASSIGGMFGQPQHF
TRBJ2-7,once,TRBD2,TRBV29-1,TGCAGCGTTACTAGCGGGGGGGTCTACGAGCAGTACTTC,CSVTSGGVYEQYF
TRBJ2-2,NA,NA,TRBV6-5,TGTGCCAGCGTCGGGGGTCGGCGGAACACCGGGGAGCTGTTTTTT,CASVGGRRNTGELFF
TRBJ2-1,NA,TRBD1,TRBV4-3,TGCGCCAGCAGCCGAGGAGGACAGGGCTCCTACAATGAGCAGTTCTTC,CASSRGGQGSYNEQFF
TRBJ1-6,NA,NA,TRBV2,TGTGCCAGCAGTGAAGCGCTTCGGAACAGGGATTATTCACCCCTCCACTTT,CASSEALRNRDYSPLHF
TRBJ2-5,NA,NA,TRBV4-3,TGCGCCAGCAGCCAAGAAGGCCCAGGAGGGGGCGAGACCCAGTACTTC,CASSQEGPGGGETQYF
TRBJ2-4,NA,NA,TRBV5-4,TGTGCCAGCAGCCCTGAGTGGGCCAAAAACATTCAGTACTTC,CASSPEWAKNIQYF